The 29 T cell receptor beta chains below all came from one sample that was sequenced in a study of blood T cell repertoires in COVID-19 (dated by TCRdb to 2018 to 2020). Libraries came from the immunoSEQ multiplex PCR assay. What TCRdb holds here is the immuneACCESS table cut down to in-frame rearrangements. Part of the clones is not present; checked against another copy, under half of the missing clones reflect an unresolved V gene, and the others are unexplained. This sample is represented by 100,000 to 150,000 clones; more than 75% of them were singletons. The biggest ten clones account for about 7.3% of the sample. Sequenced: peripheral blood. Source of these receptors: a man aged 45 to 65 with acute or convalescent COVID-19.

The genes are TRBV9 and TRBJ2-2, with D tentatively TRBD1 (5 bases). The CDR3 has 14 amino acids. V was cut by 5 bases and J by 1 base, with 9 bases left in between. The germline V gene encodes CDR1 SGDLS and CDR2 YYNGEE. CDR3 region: CASRDRQNTGELFF. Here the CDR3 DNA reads TGTGCCAGCAGAGACAGACAGAACACCGGGGAGCTGTTTTTT.

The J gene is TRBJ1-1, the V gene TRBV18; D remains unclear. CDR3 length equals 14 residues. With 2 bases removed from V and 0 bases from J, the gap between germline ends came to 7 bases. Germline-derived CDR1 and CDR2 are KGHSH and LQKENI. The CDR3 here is CASSPTDLNTEAFF. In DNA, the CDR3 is TGTGCCAGCTCACCAACAGATCTGAACACTGAAGCTTTCTTT.

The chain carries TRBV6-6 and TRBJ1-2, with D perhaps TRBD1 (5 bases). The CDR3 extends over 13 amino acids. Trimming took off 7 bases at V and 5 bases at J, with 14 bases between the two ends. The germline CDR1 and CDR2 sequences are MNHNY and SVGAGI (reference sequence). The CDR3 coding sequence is TGTGCCAGCATGGCAGGGTTGGAATATGGCTACACCTTC. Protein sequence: CASMAGLEYGYTF.

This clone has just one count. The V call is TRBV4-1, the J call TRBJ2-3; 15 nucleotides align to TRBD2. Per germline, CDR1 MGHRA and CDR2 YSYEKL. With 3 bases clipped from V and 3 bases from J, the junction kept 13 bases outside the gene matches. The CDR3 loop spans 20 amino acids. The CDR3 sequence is CASSHLGLAGGPRGTDTQYF. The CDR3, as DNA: TGCGCCAGCAGCCATCTAGGACTAGCGGGAGGGCCAAGGGGGACAGATACGCAGTATTTT.

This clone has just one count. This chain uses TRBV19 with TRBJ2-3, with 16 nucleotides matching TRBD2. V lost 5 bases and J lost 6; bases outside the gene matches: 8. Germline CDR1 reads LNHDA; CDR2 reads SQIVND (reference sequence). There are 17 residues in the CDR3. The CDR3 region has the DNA TGTGCCAGTAGTCTACCGGGACTAGCGGGAGGGATGGATACGCAGTATTTT. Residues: CASSLPGLAGGMDTQYF.

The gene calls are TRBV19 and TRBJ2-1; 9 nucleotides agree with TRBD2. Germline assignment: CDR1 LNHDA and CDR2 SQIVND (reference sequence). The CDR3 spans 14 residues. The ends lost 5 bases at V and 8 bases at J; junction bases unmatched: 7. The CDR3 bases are TGTGCCAGTAGTCGGCTAGCGGGATCTGATGAGCAGTTCTTC. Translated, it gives CASSRLAGSDEQFF.

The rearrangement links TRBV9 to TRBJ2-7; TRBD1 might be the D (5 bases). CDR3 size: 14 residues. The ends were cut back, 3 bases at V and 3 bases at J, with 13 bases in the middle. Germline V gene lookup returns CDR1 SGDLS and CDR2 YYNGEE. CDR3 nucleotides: TGTGCCAGCAGCGGGGGCAGCCAAGGCTACGAGCAGTACTTC. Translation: CASSGGSQGYEQYF.

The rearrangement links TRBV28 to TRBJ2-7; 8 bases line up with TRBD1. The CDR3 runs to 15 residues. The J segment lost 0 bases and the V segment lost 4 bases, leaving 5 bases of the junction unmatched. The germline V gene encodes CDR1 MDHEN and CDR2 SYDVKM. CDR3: CASSYRDRTSYEQYF. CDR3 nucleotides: TGTGCCAGCAGTTACCGGGACAGGACCTCCTACGAGCAGTACTTC.

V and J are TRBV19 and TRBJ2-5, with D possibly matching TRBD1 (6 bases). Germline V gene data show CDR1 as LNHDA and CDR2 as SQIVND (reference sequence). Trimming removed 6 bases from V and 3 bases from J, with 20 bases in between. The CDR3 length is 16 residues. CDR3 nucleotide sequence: TGTGCCAGTAGCAGACCCTCGGGACAAGGAAAAGAGACCCAGTACTTC. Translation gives CASSRPSGQGKETQYF.

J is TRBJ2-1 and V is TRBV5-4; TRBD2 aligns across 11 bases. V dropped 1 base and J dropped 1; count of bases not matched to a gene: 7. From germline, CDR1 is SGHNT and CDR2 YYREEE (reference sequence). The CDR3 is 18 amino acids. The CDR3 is CASSLFWASGRSYNEQFF. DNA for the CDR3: TGTGCCAGCAGCTTGTTCTGGGCTAGCGGGAGGTCCTACAATGAGCAGTTCTTC.

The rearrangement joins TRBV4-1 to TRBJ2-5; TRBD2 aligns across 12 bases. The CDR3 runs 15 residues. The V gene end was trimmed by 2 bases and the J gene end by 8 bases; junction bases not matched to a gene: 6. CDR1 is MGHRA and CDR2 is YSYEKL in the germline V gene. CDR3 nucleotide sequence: TGCGCCAGCAGCCAAAGACTAGCGGGAGTTTCTACCCAGTACTTC. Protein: CASSQRLAGVSTQYF.

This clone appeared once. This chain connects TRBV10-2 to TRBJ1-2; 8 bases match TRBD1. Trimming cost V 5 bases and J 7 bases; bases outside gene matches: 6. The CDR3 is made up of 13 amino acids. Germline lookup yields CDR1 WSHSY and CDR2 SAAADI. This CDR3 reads CASSPPGGGGYTF. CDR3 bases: TGCGCCAGCAGTCCTCCAGGGGGCGGTGGCTACACCTTC.

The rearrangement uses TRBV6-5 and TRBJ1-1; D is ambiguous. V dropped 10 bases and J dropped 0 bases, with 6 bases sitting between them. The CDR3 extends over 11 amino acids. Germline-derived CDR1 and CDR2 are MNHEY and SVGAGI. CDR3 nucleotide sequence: TGTGCCACCGGGGTGAACACTGAAGCTTTCTTT. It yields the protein CATGVNTEAFF.

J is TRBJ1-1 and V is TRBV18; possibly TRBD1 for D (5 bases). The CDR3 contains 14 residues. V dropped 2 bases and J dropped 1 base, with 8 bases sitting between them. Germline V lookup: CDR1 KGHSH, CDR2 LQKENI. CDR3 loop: CASSPRGRNTEAFF. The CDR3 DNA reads TGTGCCAGCTCACCAAGGGGTCGGAACACTGAAGCTTTCTTT.

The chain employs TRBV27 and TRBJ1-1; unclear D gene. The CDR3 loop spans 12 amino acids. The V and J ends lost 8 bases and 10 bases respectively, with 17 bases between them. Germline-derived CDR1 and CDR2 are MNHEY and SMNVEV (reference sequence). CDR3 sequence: CASGMREVVAFF. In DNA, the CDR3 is TGTGCCAGCGGAATGAGGGAAGTGGTAGCTTTCTTT.

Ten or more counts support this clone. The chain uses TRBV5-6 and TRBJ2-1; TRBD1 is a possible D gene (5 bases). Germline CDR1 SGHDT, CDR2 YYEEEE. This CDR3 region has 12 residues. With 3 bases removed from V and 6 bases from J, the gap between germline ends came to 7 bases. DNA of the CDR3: TGTGCCAGCAGCTATACAGGCAATGAGCAGTTCTTC. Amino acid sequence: CASSYTGNEQFF.

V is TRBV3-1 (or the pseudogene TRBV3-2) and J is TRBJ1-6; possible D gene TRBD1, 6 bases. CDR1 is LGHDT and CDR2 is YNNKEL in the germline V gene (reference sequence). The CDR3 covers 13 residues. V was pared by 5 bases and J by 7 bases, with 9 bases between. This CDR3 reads CASSYDRNSPLHF. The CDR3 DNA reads TGTGCCAGCAGCTACGACAGGAATTCACCCCTCCACTTT.

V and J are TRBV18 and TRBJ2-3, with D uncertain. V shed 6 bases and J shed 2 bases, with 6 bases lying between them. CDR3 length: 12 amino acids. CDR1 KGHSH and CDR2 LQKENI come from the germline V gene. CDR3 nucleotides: TGTGCCAGCTCCCCCAACACAGATACGCAGTATTTT. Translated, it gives CASSPNTDTQYF. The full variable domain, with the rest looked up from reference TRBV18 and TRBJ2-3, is NAGVMQNPRHLVRRRGQEARLRCSPMKGHSHVYWYRQLPEEGLKFMVYLQKENIIDESGMPKERFSAEFPKEGPSILRIQQVVRGDSAAYFCASSPNTDTQYFGPGTRLTVL.

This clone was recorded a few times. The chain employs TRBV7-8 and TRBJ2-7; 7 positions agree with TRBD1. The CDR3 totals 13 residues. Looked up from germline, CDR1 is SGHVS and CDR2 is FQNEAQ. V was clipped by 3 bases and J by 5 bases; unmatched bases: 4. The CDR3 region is CASSFLQGNEQYF. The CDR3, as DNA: TGTGCCAGCAGCTTCTTACAGGGGAACGAGCAGTACTTC.

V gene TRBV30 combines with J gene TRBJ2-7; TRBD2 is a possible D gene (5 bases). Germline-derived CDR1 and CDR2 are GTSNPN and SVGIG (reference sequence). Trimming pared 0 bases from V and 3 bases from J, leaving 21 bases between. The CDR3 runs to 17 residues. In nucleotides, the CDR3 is TGTGCCTGGAGTGTACCTTTGGCGTTCGGGATAGACTACGAGCAGTACTTC. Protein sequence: CAWSVPLAFGIDYEQYF.

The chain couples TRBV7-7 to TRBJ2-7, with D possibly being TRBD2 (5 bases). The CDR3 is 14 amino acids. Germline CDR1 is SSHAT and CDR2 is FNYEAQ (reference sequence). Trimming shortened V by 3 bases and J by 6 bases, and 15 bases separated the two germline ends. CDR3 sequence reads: CASSLTASTTEQYF. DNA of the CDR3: TGTGCCAGCAGCTTGACGGCTAGCACTACCGAGCAGTACTTC.

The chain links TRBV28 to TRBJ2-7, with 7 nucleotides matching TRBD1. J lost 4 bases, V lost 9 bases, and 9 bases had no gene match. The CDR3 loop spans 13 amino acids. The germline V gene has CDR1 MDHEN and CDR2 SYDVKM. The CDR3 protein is CASIDRARYEQYF. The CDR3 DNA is TGTGCCAGTATAGACAGGGCAAGGTACGAGCAGTACTTC.

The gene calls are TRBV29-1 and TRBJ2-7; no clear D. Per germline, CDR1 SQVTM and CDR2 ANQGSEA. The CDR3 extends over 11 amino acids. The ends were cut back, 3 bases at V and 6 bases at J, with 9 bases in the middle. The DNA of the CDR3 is TGCAGCGTTGAGCGCAGGCGCGAGCAGTACTTC. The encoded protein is CSVERRREQYF.

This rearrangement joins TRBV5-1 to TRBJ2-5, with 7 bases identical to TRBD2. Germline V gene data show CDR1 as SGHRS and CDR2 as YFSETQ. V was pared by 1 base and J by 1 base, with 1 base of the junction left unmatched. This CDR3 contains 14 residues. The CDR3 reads CASSLSSGQETQYF. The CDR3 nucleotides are TGCGCCAGCAGCTTGTCTAGCGGCCAAGAGACCCAGTACTTC.

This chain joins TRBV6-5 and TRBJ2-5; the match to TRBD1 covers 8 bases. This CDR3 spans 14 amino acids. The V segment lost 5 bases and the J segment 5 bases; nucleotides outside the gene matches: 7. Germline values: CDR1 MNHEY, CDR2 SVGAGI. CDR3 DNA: TGTGCCAGCAGTCGCAGGGGGCTTCGGGAGACCCAGTACTTC. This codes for CASSRRGLRETQYF.

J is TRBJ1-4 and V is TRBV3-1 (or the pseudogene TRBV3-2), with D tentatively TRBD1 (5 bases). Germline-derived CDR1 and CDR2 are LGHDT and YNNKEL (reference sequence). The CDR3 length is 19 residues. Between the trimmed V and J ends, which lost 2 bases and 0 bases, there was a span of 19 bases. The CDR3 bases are TGTGCCAGCAGCCAAATTGGGTTCGCGGGGGGGTCAACTAATGAAAAACTGTTTTTT. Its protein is CASSQIGFAGGSTNEKLFF.

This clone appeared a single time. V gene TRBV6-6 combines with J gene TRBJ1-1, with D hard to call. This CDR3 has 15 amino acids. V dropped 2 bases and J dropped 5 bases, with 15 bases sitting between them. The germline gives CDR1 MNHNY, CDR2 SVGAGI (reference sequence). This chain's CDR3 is CASSYDGGRDTEAFF. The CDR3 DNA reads TGTGCCAGCAGTTACGACGGAGGGAGGGATACTGAAGCTTTCTTT.

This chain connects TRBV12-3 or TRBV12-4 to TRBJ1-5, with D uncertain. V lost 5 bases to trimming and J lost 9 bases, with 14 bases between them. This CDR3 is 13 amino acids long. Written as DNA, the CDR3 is TGTGCCAGCAGTCCCCAGGTAGGGAGGCCCCAGCATTTT. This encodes CASSPQVGRPQHF.

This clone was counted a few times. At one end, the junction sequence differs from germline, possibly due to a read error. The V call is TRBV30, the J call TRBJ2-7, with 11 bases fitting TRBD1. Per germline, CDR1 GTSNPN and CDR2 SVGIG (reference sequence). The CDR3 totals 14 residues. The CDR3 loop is CARSGDRGAYEQYF. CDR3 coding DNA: TGTGCCCGGAGTGGGGACAGGGGGGCGTACGAGCAGTACTTC.